The 13 T cell receptor beta chains below come from one sample, sequenced in a study of blood T cell repertoires in COVID-19. Using immunoSEQ multiplex PCR, the repertoire was profiled, and TCRdb retains in-frame clones only, with some absent. The sample includes 250,000 to 300,000 clones, about 83% of them seen just once. The source material was peripheral blood. The receptors were gathered from a man older than 75 with acute or convalescent COVID-19.

The chain carries TRBV3-1 (or the pseudogene TRBV3-2) and TRBJ2-1; TRBD1 agrees at 7 bases. This CDR3 spans 14 amino acids. Trimming at V came to 6 bases and at J to 0 bases, leaving 2 bases not matched to a gene. Germline CDR1 and CDR2: LGHDT and YNNKEL (reference sequence). Here the CDR3 reads CASRGQSSYNEQFF. Here the CDR3 DNA reads TGTGCCAGCAGGGGACAGAGCTCCTACAATGAGCAGTTCTTC.

The chain uses TRBV2 and TRBJ2-3, with TRBD2 matching over 11 bases. CDR3 size: 15 residues. With 8 bases clipped from V and 2 bases from J, the junction kept 6 bases outside the gene matches. Per germline, CDR1 SNHLY and CDR2 FYNNEI. The CDR3 loop reads CASRRLAGLTDTQYF. In nucleotides, the CDR3 is TGTGCCAGCCGACGACTAGCGGGACTCACAGATACGCAGTATTTT.

The chain carries TRBV5-1 and TRBJ2-2; 12 bases agree with TRBD1. There are 16 residues in the CDR3. Germline loops: CDR1 SGHRS, CDR2 YFSETQ. V shed 4 bases and J 6 bases; nucleotides not matched to a gene: 7. CDR3 residues: CASSGGTGGNAGELFF. As DNA, the CDR3 is TGCGCCAGCAGCGGAGGGACAGGGGGCAATGCCGGGGAGCTGTTTTTT.

In DNA form, the CDR3 reads TGTGCCAGCAGCCTACAGGGGGGCTACAATGAGCAGTTCTTC. Its translation is CASSLQGGYNEQFF. V usage is TRBV3-1 (or the pseudogene TRBV3-2) and J usage is TRBJ2-1; the match to TRBD1 covers 8 bases. Germline V gene lookup returns CDR1 LGHDT and CDR2 YNNKEL (reference sequence). With V trimmed by 4 bases and J by 3 bases, 2 bases remained unmatched. CDR3 length equals 14 residues.

This sequence joins TRBV29-1 and TRBJ2-1; D gene ambiguous. The CDR3 extends over 13 amino acids. Trimming took off 3 bases at V and 4 bases at J, with 10 bases between the two ends. The germline V gene has CDR1 SQVTM and CDR2 ANQGSEA. CDR3 coding DNA: TGCAGCGTTGAGGGCAGGCCGTACAATGAGCAGTTCTTC. Its protein is CSVEGRPYNEQFF.

V is TRBV6-6 and J is TRBJ1-4; 8 bases line up with TRBD1. Germline CDR1 is MNHNY and CDR2 is SVGAGI (reference sequence). With V trimmed by 5 bases and J by 4 bases, 6 bases remained unmatched. This CDR3 spans 15 amino acids. CDR3 amino acids: CASSKGQGLNEKLFF. Here the CDR3 DNA reads TGTGCCAGCAGTAAAGGACAGGGCCTTAATGAAAAACTGTTTTTT.

This clone was picked up one time. This CDR3 reads CAISGGAVDTQYF. The DNA of the CDR3 is TGTGCCATTAGCGGGGGGGCCGTCGATACGCAGTATTTT. V is TRBV24-1 and J is TRBJ2-3, with 11 bases that match TRBD2. This CDR3 comprises 13 residues. After removal of 11 bases from V and 6 bases from J, the junction contained 6 bases not matched to a gene. The germline V gene encodes CDR1 KGHDR and CDR2 SFDVKD.

V usage is TRBV5-4 and J usage is TRBJ2-1; 8 bases are a match to TRBD2. The germline gives CDR1 SGHNT, CDR2 YYREEE (reference sequence). V lost 4 bases to trimming and J lost 8 bases; unmatched junction nucleotides: 11. The CDR3 covers 15 residues. The CDR3 DNA reads TGTGCCAGCAGCCCTCCCGGGACTAGGGGCGATGAGCAGTTCTTC. Translating gives CASSPPGTRGDEQFF.

This chain links TRBV28 with TRBJ1-5, with unresolved D. The CDR3 totals 14 residues. Germline V lookup: CDR1 MDHEN, CDR2 SYDVKM. The V end was cut by 1 base, the J end by 4 bases, with 8 bases between. The CDR3 spells CASSLSTGNQPQHF. CDR3 in DNA: TGTGCCAGCAGTTTATCCACGGGAAATCAGCCCCAGCATTTT.

This clone was seen more than once but under ten times. V and J are TRBV24-1 and TRBJ2-5; a weak D match, TRBD2 (5 bases). Trimming took off 5 bases at V and 4 bases at J, with 10 bases between the two ends. Germline CDR1 reads KGHDR; CDR2 reads SFDVKD. The length of the CDR3 is 13 residues. This CDR3 is CATSAGIGETQYF. The CDR3 nucleotides read TGTGCCACCAGTGCGGGGATAGGAGAGACCCAGTACTTC.

This clone was seen only a few times. The J gene is TRBJ1-2, the V gene TRBV5-6, with unresolved D. The germline V and J ends were trimmed by 1 base and 1 base, with 5 bases remaining between them. The germline gives CDR1 SGHDT, CDR2 YYEEEE. This CDR3 comprises 13 residues. DNA of the CDR3: TGTGCCAGCAGCTTGAACAGTAACTATGGCTACACCTTC. Translated, it gives CASSLNSNYGYTF.

This chain joins TRBV9 and TRBJ1-3, with D unresolved. Germline-derived CDR1 and CDR2 are SGDLS and YYNGEE. Trimming left V 3 bases short and J 0 bases short, with 4 bases between. The CDR3 length is 13 residues. CDR3 in amino acids: CASSASSGNTIYF. The CDR3 bases are TGTGCCAGCAGCGCCAGCTCTGGAAACACCATATATTTT.

CDR3 in DNA: TGTGCCAGCAGCTTACCCGGGACAGAAGAGACCCAGTACTTC. Residues: CASSLPGTEETQYF. This chain links TRBV7-9 with TRBJ2-5; 7 bases line up with TRBD1. CDR3 length equals 14 residues. With 2 bases clipped from V and 3 bases from J, the junction kept 3 bases outside the gene matches. CDR1 and CDR2 (germline): SEHNR, FQNEAQ (reference sequence). The full variable domain, its missing parts supplied by reference TRBV7-9 and TRBJ2-5, is DTGVSQNPRHKITKRGQNVTFRCDPISEHNRLYWYRQTLGQGPEFLTYFQNEAQLEKSRLLSDRFSAERPKGSFSTLEIQRTEQGDSAMYLCASSLPGTEETQYFGPGTRLLVL.